Listed below are T cell receptor beta chains from one sample, sequenced in a study of cytomegalovirus exposure and HLA in healthy donors. The method was immunoSEQ multiplex PCR; TCRdb's version includes in-frame clones alone and lacks a portion of them. Of 95,000 to 100,000 clones listed, less than 9.5% are singletons. Source material: PBMCs. All receptors come from a man between 50 and 59 years old in good health and CMV-seropositive. The CDR3 runs from the conserved cysteine through the conserved F or W. D genes are given only for firm matches. Expanded clones are given a class, and other clones once, few, many or no size at all.

J gene: TRBJ2-1
D gene: .
CDR3 length: 14
V gene: TRBV18
clone size: .
CDR3 DNA: TGTGCCAGCTCACCACCGGGACTTAACCTGTTTCAGTTCTTC
CDR3 protein: CASSPPGLNLFQFF

J gene: TRBJ2-2
D gene: .
CDR3 length: 15
V gene: TRBV21-1
clone size: .
CDR3 DNA: TGTGCCAGCAGCCCCCTGGGGCAGGGGACCGGGGAGCTGTTTTTT
CDR3 protein: CASSPLGQGTGELFF

J gene: TRBJ1-2
D gene: TRBD1
CDR3 length: 14
V gene: TRBV6-1
clone size: .
CDR3 DNA: TGTGCCAGCAGAAACGGACAGGGCAACTATGGCTACACCTTC
CDR3 protein: CASRNGQGNYGYTF

J gene: TRBJ2-7
D gene: TRBD2
CDR3 length: 15
V gene: TRBV5-8
clone size: .
CDR3 DNA: TGTGCCAGCAGCTTGGATCCGGGACTAGCAGGAGAGCAGTACTTC
CDR3 protein: CASSLDPGLAGEQYF

J gene: TRBJ1-5
D gene: .
CDR3 length: 16
V gene: TRBV28
clone size: .
CDR3 DNA: TGTGCCAGCAGTTTAGACGGCCGGGGAGTAAATCAGCCCCAGCATTTT
CDR3 protein: CASSLDGRGVNQPQHF

J gene: TRBJ1-6
D gene: TRBD1
CDR3 length: 15
V gene: TRBV2
clone size: few
CDR3 DNA: TGTGCCAGCAGTGACAATGACAGGGAGAATTCACCCCTCCACTTT
CDR3 protein: CASSDNDRENSPLHF

J gene: TRBJ2-1
D gene: TRBD2
CDR3 length: 15
V gene: TRBV10-3
clone size: few
CDR3 DNA: TGTGCCATCAGTGAGAAATCCCTAGCGGGAACTGAGCAGTTCTTC
CDR3 protein: CAISEKSLAGTEQFF

J gene: TRBJ1-1
D gene: .
CDR3 length: 15
V gene: TRBV6-6
clone size: many
CDR3 DNA: TGTGCCAGCAGTTACTCGGACTCAAGGAGGACTGAAGCTTTCTTT
CDR3 protein: CASSYSDSRRTEAFF

J gene: TRBJ1-1
D gene: .
CDR3 length: 15
V gene: TRBV27
clone size: few
CDR3 DNA: TGTGCCAGCAGCTCTAAGGGTCGCGGGGACACTGAAGCTTTCTTT
CDR3 protein: CASSSKGRGDTEAFF

J gene: TRBJ2-3
D gene: .
CDR3 length: 14
V gene: TRBV7-8
clone size: few
CDR3 DNA: TGTGCCAGCAGCTTGGGGGCGGTCACAGATACGCAGTATTTT
CDR3 protein: CASSLGAVTDTQYF

J gene: TRBJ2-7
D gene: .
CDR3 length: 17
V gene: TRBV16
clone size: .
CDR3 DNA: TGTGCCAGCAGCCAGTTTTTCTCGTCGAGTGTCGCCTACGAGCAGTACTTC
CDR3 protein: CASSQFFSSSVAYEQYF

J gene: TRBJ2-5
D gene: .
CDR3 length: 15
V gene: TRBV28
clone size: few
CDR3 DNA: TGTGCCAGCAGTTGGGGCAGCGGGTACCAAGAGACCCAGTACTTC
CDR3 protein: CASSWGSGYQETQYF

J gene: TRBJ1-3
D gene: .
CDR3 length: 16
V gene: TRBV7-8
clone size: few
CDR3 DNA: TGTGCCAGCAGCTCCCTCCCGGGGGGCTCTGGAAACACCATATATTTT
CDR3 protein: CASSSLPGGSGNTIYF